This T cell receptor beta chain was sequenced in a study of T cells after posttransplantation cyclophosphamide. General study points: Skin or GI-infiltrating T cells shared few TRB sequences with blood. Recipient CMV seropositivity and CMV reactivation strongly tracked TRB clonality.

Per the germline V gene, CDR1 is MNHNS and CDR2 is SASEGT. The CDR3 runs to 15 residues. Methotrexate plus calcineurin inhibitor accompanied controls' myeloablative marrow transplants; sampling was 1 year later. Of note for this clone: The antigen is undetermined.

Some clones are missing from TCRdb's copy, which holds only in-frame ones; the method was immunoSEQ multiplex PCR. The sample holds fewer than 25,000 clones, around 90% seen once. This rearrangement joins TRBV6-1 to TRBJ2-5; 9 nucleotides line up with TRBD2. The J call is in doubt because the DNA end fits TRBJ2-7 better. This sample comprised PBMCs, obtained after an allogeneic stem cell transplant with a calcineurin inhibitor and methotrexate. The TCR sequence derives from a female patient aged 45-65 years who received an allogeneic stem cell transplant from an unrelated donor, was CMV-positive, and had chronic GVHD only. The graft donor may have given rise to some T cells. CDR3 nucleotides: TGTGCCAGCAGTGCGCCCCCGACTAGCGGATACGAGCAGTACTTC. Translation: CASSAPPTSGYEQYF.